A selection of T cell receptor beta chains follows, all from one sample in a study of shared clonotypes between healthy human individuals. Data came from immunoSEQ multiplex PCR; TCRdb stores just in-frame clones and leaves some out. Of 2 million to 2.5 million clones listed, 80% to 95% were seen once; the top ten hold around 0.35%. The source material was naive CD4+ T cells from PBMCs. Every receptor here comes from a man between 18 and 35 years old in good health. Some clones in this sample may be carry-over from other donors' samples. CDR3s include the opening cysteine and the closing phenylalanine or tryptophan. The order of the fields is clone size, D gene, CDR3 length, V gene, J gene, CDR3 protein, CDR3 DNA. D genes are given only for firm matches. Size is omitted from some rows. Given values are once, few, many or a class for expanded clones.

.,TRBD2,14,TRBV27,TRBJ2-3,CASRAAGGRDTQYF,TGTGCCAGTCGGGCAGCGGGAGGCAGGGATACGCAGTATTTT
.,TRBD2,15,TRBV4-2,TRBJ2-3,CASSQELAGGDTQYF,TGTGCCAGCAGCCAAGAGTTAGCGGGAGGGGATACGCAGTATTTT
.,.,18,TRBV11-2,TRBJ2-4,CASSPRAGGLVTKNIQYF,TGTGCCAGCAGTCCGAGAGCTGGGGGGCTGGTAACCAAAAACATTCAGTACTTC
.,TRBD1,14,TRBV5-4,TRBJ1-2,CASSQGQETYGYTF,TGTGCCAGCAGCCAGGGACAGGAGACCTATGGCTACACCTTC
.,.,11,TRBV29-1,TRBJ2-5,CSVDAAETQYF,TGCAGCGTTGATGCAGCGGAGACCCAGTACTTC
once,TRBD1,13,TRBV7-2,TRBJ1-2,CASSLNRGSSYTF,TGTGCCAGCAGCTTAAACAGGGGCTCTAGCTACACCTTC
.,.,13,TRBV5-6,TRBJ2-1,CASSSGPPDEQFF,TGTGCCAGCAGCTCTGGCCCCCCAGATGAGCAGTTCTTC
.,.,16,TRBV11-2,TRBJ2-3,CASSLMSGASTDTQYF,TGTGCCAGCAGCTTAATGAGTGGGGCCAGCACAGATACGCAGTATTTT
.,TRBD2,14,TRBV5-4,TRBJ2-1,CASNPPGGYNEQFF,TGTGCCAGCAATCCCCCGGGGGGGTACAATGAGCAGTTCTTC
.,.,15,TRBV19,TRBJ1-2,CASSTQSKTNYGYTF,TGTGCCAGTAGTACTCAGTCGAAAACTAACTATGGCTACACCTTC
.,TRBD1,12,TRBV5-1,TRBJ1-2,CASREGAEGYTF,TGCGCCAGCAGAGAGGGGGCGGAGGGCTACACCTTC
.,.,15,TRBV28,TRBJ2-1,CASSLAQGNYNEQFF,TGTGCCAGCAGTTTAGCCCAGGGAAATTACAATGAGCAGTTCTTC
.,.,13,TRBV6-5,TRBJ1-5,CARGGESNQPQHF,TGTGCCAGAGGGGGTGAGAGCAATCAGCCCCAGCATTTT
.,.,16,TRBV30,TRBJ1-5,CAWSKRTEYSNQPQHF,TGTGCCTGGAGTAAAAGGACGGAGTATAGCAATCAGCCCCAGCATTTT
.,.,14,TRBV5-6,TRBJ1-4,CASSQQHREEKLFF,TGTGCCAGCAGCCAACAACACAGGGAAGAAAAACTGTTTTTT
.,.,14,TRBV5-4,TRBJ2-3,CASRSSTLAGTQYF,TGTGCCAGCAGGTCGTCGACGCTAGCTGGTACGCAGTATTTT
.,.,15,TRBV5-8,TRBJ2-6,CASSLSWSGANVLTF,TGTGCCAGCAGCTTGTCGTGGTCTGGGGCCAACGTCCTGACTTTC
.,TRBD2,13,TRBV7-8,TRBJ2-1,CASTLSGSGEQFF,TGTGCCAGCACCTTGAGCGGGAGCGGTGAGCAGTTCTTC
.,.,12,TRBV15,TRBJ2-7,CATSTRLGEQYF,TGTGCCACCAGCACCCGCCTAGGCGAGCAGTACTTC
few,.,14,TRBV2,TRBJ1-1,CASRTGRLNTEAFF,TGTGCCAGCAGAACAGGACGGCTGAACACTGAAGCTTTCTTT
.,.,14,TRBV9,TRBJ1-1,CASSPYPGYTEAFF,TGTGCCAGCAGCCCCTACCCGGGGTACACTGAAGCTTTCTTT
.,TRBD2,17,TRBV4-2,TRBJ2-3,CASSQGLTSGRTDTQYF,TGTGCCAGCAGCCAAGGACTCACTAGCGGGAGAACAGATACGCAGTATTTT
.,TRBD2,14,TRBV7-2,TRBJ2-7,CASSISGSPYEQYF,TGTGCCAGCAGCATTAGCGGGAGTCCCTACGAGCAGTACTTC
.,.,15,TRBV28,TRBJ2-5,CASRPQVGFTETQYF,TGTGCCAGCAGACCACAGGTCGGTTTTACGGAGACCCAGTACTTC
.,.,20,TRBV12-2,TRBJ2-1,CASRAGWRVGGGRRGNEQFF,TGTGCAAGTCGCGCAGGTTGGAGGGTTGGTGGCGGGAGAAGGGGCAATGAGCAGTTCTTC
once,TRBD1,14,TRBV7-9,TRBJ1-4,CASSPQGANEKLFF,TGTGCCAGCAGCCCCCAGGGGGCTAATGAAAAACTGTTTTTT
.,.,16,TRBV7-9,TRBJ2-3,CASTLPPGRTTDTQYF,TGTGCCAGCACTCTACCTCCGGGCCGTACCACAGATACGCAGTATTTT
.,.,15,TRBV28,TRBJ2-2,CASIAGLPNTGELFF,TGTGCCAGCATCGCAGGTTTACCGAACACCGGGGAGCTGTTTTTT
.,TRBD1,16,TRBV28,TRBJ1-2,CASSRPQGSRDYGYTF,TGTGCCAGCAGTCGACCACAGGGGAGTAGGGACTATGGCTACACCTTC
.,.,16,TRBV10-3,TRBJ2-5,CAISDLSTGAKETQYF,TGTGCCATCAGTGATCTTAGTACGGGGGCGAAGGAGACCCAGTACTTC
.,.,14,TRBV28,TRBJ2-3,CASSSPGGPDTQYF,TGTGCCAGCAGTTCCCCAGGCGGGCCGGATACGCAGTATTTT
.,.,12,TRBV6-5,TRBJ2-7,CASSSGTYEQYF,TGTGCCAGCAGTTCGGGAACCTACGAGCAGTACTTC
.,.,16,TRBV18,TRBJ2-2,CASSPNSPSNTGELFF,TGTGCCAGCTCACCAAACTCGCCTTCGAACACCGGGGAGCTGTTTTTT
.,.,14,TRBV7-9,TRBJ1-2,CASSPGRDSYGYTF,TGTGCCAGCAGCCCTGGGCGTGACTCTTATGGCTACACCTTC
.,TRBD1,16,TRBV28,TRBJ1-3,CASSQGRQGWGNTIYF,TGTGCCAGCAGTCAAGGGCGACAGGGGTGGGGAAACACCATATATTTT
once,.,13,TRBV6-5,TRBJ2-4,CASSQIQGNIQYF,TGTGCCAGCAGTCAAATACAGGGAAACATTCAGTACTTC
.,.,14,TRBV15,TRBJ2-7,CATSRQGGSYEQYF,TGTGCCACCAGCAGACAGGGGGGATCCTACGAGCAGTACTTC
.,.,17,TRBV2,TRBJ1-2,CASSVGSGSGTPYGYTF,TGTGCCAGCAGTGTTGGGTCAGGGAGCGGGACTCCCTATGGCTACACCTTC
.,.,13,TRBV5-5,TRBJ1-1,CASSTLPGPEAFF,TGTGCCAGCAGCACCCTGCCCGGCCCTGAAGCTTTCTTT
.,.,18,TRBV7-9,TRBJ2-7,CASSQDSLERWVSYEQYF,TGTGCCAGCAGCCAAGATTCTCTCGAAAGATGGGTCTCGTACGAGCAGTACTTC
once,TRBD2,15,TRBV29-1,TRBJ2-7,CSVRGTSGSMYEQYF,TGCAGCGTTAGAGGGACTAGCGGGAGCATGTACGAGCAGTACTTC
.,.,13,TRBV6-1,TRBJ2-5,CASSRTRAETQYF,TGTGCCAGCAGTAGGACCCGAGCGGAGACCCAGTACTTC
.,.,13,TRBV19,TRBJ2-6,CASKNSGANVLTF,TGTGCCAGTAAGAACTCTGGGGCCAACGTCCTGACTTTC
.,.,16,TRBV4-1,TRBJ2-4,CASSQSGALAKNIQYF,TGCGCCAGCAGCCAGTCGGGAGCTCTAGCCAAAAACATTCAGTACTTC